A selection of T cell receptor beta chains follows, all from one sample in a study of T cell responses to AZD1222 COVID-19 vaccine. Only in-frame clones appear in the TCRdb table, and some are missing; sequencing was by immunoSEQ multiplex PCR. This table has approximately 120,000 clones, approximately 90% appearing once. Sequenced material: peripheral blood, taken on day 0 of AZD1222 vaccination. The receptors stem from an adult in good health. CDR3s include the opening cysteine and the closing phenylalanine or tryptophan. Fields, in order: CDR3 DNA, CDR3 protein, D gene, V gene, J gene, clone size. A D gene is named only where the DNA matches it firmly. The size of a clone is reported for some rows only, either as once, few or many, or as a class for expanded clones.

CDR3nt: TGTGCCAGCAGCTTAAAGTTTGACAGGTTGTCCTACAATGAGCAGTTCTTC; CDR3aa: CASSLKFDRLSYNEQFF; d_gene: .; v_gene: TRBV7-2; j_gene: TRBJ2-1; abundance: .
CDR3nt: TGTGCCAGCAGCCATTCGGGACTAACCTATAATTCACCCCTCCACTTT; CDR3aa: CASSHSGLTYNSPLHF; d_gene: .; v_gene: TRBV5-4; j_gene: TRBJ1-6; abundance: few
CDR3nt: TGTGCCAGCAGCTTCAGGGGCGACAACACTGAAGCTTTCTTT; CDR3aa: CASSFRGDNTEAFF; d_gene: .; v_gene: TRBV5-5; j_gene: TRBJ1-1; abundance: .
CDR3nt: TGTGCCAGCAGCCACCTTACAGGGGTTGGAAACACCATATATTTT; CDR3aa: CASSHLTGVGNTIYF; d_gene: TRBD1; v_gene: TRBV3-1/TRBV3-2; j_gene: TRBJ1-3; abundance: once
CDR3nt: TGTGCCAGTAACATGCGGGGCTTAGGGGAAAAACTGTTTTTT; CDR3aa: CASNMRGLGEKLFF; d_gene: .; v_gene: TRBV19; j_gene: TRBJ1-4; abundance: .
CDR3nt: TGTGCCAGCAGGATGGCCCCCGGGACTAGCGACGAGCAGTACTTC; CDR3aa: CASRMAPGTSDEQYF; d_gene: TRBD2; v_gene: TRBV6-5; j_gene: TRBJ2-7; abundance: .
CDR3nt: TGTGCCAGCAGCCAAGGACAGTTCAGATACGAGCAGTACTTC; CDR3aa: CASSQGQFRYEQYF; d_gene: .; v_gene: TRBV5-6; j_gene: TRBJ2-7; abundance: .
CDR3nt: TGTGCCAGTAGTATAGAAAATCAGTATTTTCGGCCCCAGCATTTT; CDR3aa: CASSIENQYFRPQHF; d_gene: .; v_gene: TRBV19; j_gene: TRBJ1-5; abundance: .
CDR3nt: TGTGCCAGTAGTAGGGGTGGATCGAACACTGAAGCTTTCTTT; CDR3aa: CASSRGGSNTEAFF; d_gene: .; v_gene: TRBV19; j_gene: TRBJ1-1; abundance: .
CDR3nt: TGTGCCAGCAGCCAAGGAATGGCAGCATCTGGCTACACCTTC; CDR3aa: CASSQGMAASGYTF; d_gene: .; v_gene: TRBV14; j_gene: TRBJ1-2; abundance: .
CDR3nt: TGTGCCAGCAGACAGGGGCTCTATAATTCACCCCTCCACTTT; CDR3aa: CASRQGLYNSPLHF; d_gene: TRBD1; v_gene: TRBV27; j_gene: TRBJ1-6; abundance: .
CDR3nt: TGTGCCATCACCGGGACAGACACTACAGATACGCAGTATTTT; CDR3aa: CAITGTDTTDTQYF; d_gene: TRBD1; v_gene: TRBV10-3; j_gene: TRBJ2-3; abundance: .
CDR3nt: TGTGCCAGCAGCGTCGGGACTAGCGGGGGCACAGATACGCAGTATTTT; CDR3aa: CASSVGTSGGTDTQYF; d_gene: TRBD2; v_gene: TRBV4-2; j_gene: TRBJ2-3; abundance: .
CDR3nt: TGTGCCAGCACCCTGGGGGGAAACACCATATATTTT; CDR3aa: CASTLGGNTIYF; d_gene: .; v_gene: TRBV11-2; j_gene: TRBJ1-3; abundance: .
CDR3nt: TGTGCCAGCAGCCCCACTAGCGGGAGAGGCACCGGGGAGCTGTTTTTT; CDR3aa: CASSPTSGRGTGELFF; d_gene: TRBD2; v_gene: TRBV5-4; j_gene: TRBJ2-2; abundance: few
CDR3nt: TGTGCCAGCAGCCGAGCCAGGGACATCGGAAACACCATATATTTT; CDR3aa: CASSRARDIGNTIYF; d_gene: .; v_gene: TRBV6-5; j_gene: TRBJ1-3; abundance: .
CDR3nt: TGCGCCAGCAGCTCCGGGACTAGCGGGAGTTACTCCTACAATGAGCAGTTCTTC; CDR3aa: CASSSGTSGSYSYNEQFF; d_gene: TRBD2; v_gene: TRBV5-1; j_gene: TRBJ2-1; abundance: .
CDR3nt: TGCAGCGTTGAGGTCGGACGGACCGAGTCCTACGAGCAGTACTTC; CDR3aa: CSVEVGRTESYEQYF; d_gene: .; v_gene: TRBV29-1; j_gene: TRBJ2-7; abundance: .
CDR3nt: TGTGCCAGCAGCGGCCGGGACACCTCCTACGAGCAGTACTTC; CDR3aa: CASSGRDTSYEQYF; d_gene: .; v_gene: TRBV9; j_gene: TRBJ2-7; abundance: .
CDR3nt: TGTGCCAGTAGCCCAGAGGGCCGTAACACTGAAGCTTTCTTT; CDR3aa: CASSPEGRNTEAFF; d_gene: .; v_gene: TRBV19; j_gene: TRBJ1-1; abundance: .
CDR3nt: TGTGCCAGCAGCAAAGGAAAGACGGCCAAAAACATTCAGTACTTC; CDR3aa: CASSKGKTAKNIQYF; d_gene: .; v_gene: TRBV21-1; j_gene: TRBJ2-4; abundance: .
CDR3nt: TGCGCCAGCAGCAGAGAACAGGGCTTCTCCTACGAGCAGTACTTC; CDR3aa: CASSREQGFSYEQYF; d_gene: .; v_gene: TRBV5-1; j_gene: TRBJ2-7; abundance: once
CDR3nt: TGTGCCACCAGTTCCCGGGGGGGGGAGGCGGAGACCCAGTACTTC; CDR3aa: CATSSRGGEAETQYF; d_gene: TRBD2; v_gene: TRBV24-1; j_gene: TRBJ2-5; abundance: .
CDR3nt: TGTGCCAGCAGTTACGGGGAATTGAACACTGAAGCTTTCTTT; CDR3aa: CASSYGELNTEAFF; d_gene: .; v_gene: TRBV6-2/TRBV6-3; j_gene: TRBJ1-1; abundance: .
CDR3nt: TGTGCCAGCAGCGTTCAAGGGACAGACTATGGCTACACCTTC; CDR3aa: CASSVQGTDYGYTF; d_gene: TRBD1; v_gene: TRBV7-9; j_gene: TRBJ1-2; abundance: .
CDR3nt: TGTGCCAGCAGCTTGATACCTCGCGAGCAGTACTTC; CDR3aa: CASSLIPREQYF; d_gene: .; v_gene: TRBV5-5; j_gene: TRBJ2-7; abundance: .
CDR3nt: TGCGCCAGCAGCCAGGGGGACAGCCCCTATGGCTACACCTTC; CDR3aa: CASSQGDSPYGYTF; d_gene: TRBD1; v_gene: TRBV4-3; j_gene: TRBJ1-2; abundance: .
CDR3nt: TGCAGCGTGATTGGGGGAGGAGAGACCCAGTACTTC; CDR3aa: CSVIGGGETQYF; d_gene: .; v_gene: TRBV29-1; j_gene: TRBJ2-5; abundance: .
CDR3nt: TGTGCCACCAGTGATGCCGGGACTAGCCGATACAATGAGCAGTTCTTC; CDR3aa: CATSDAGTSRYNEQFF; d_gene: TRBD2; v_gene: TRBV24-1; j_gene: TRBJ2-1; abundance: .
CDR3nt: TGTGCCAGCAGCCAGTCAGACTATGGCTACACCTTC; CDR3aa: CASSQSDYGYTF; d_gene: .; v_gene: TRBV3-1/TRBV3-2; j_gene: TRBJ1-2; abundance: few
CDR3nt: TGTGCCAGCAGCTTGGGGGCCTCAGATACGCAGTATTTT; CDR3aa: CASSLGASDTQYF; d_gene: .; v_gene: TRBV5-6; j_gene: TRBJ2-3; abundance: .
CDR3nt: TGTGCCAGCTCACCACTCTTTAGCGGGGCGGCGGGGGAGCAGTACTTC; CDR3aa: CASSPLFSGAAGEQYF; d_gene: TRBD2; v_gene: TRBV18; j_gene: TRBJ2-7; abundance: .
CDR3nt: TGTGCCAGCAGCGCACGGCTCCCAGGACTAGCGGGAGTTAATGAGCAGTTCTTC; CDR3aa: CASSARLPGLAGVNEQFF; d_gene: TRBD2; v_gene: TRBV7-6; j_gene: TRBJ2-1; abundance: .
CDR3nt: TGTGCCAGCAGTAAACCCGGGACTAGCGGGAGTTCGCAGTATTTT; CDR3aa: CASSKPGTSGSSQYF; d_gene: TRBD2; v_gene: TRBV6-5; j_gene: TRBJ2-3; abundance: .
CDR3nt: TGTGCCAGCAGCGTGGGTGGTGGAAACACCATATATTTT; CDR3aa: CASSVGGGNTIYF; d_gene: .; v_gene: TRBV9; j_gene: TRBJ1-3; abundance: .
CDR3nt: TGTGCCAGCAGTTTATATCGTCAGGGGACTTGGGCTTTCTTT; CDR3aa: CASSLYRQGTWAFF; d_gene: .; v_gene: TRBV28; j_gene: TRBJ1-1; abundance: .
CDR3nt: TGTGCCAGCAGCCCCCGGGCGACAAGGGGTTCACCCCTCCACTTT; CDR3aa: CASSPRATRGSPLHF; d_gene: .; v_gene: TRBV3-1/TRBV3-2; j_gene: TRBJ1-6; abundance: .
CDR3nt: TGTGCCAGCAGCTTCAACACCGGGGAGCTGTTTTTT; CDR3aa: CASSFNTGELFF; d_gene: .; v_gene: TRBV7-3; j_gene: TRBJ2-2; abundance: few
CDR3nt: TGTGCCAGCAGCGTGCAGGGGAACTATGGCTACACCTTC; CDR3aa: CASSVQGNYGYTF; d_gene: .; v_gene: TRBV7-9; j_gene: TRBJ1-2; abundance: .
CDR3nt: TGCGCCAGCAGCTTGTTCGGCCCTAGCGGGAGACAAGAGACCCAGTACTTC; CDR3aa: CASSLFGPSGRQETQYF; d_gene: TRBD2; v_gene: TRBV5-1; j_gene: TRBJ2-5; abundance: .
CDR3nt: TGTGCCACAAGCCTTTCGAACACTGAAGCTTTCTTT; CDR3aa: CATSLSNTEAFF; d_gene: .; v_gene: TRBV19; j_gene: TRBJ1-1; abundance: .
CDR3nt: TGTGCCAGCAGTGAAGCTCCGCTCGTCACAGATACGCAGTATTTT; CDR3aa: CASSEAPLVTDTQYF; d_gene: .; v_gene: TRBV6-1; j_gene: TRBJ2-3; abundance: .
CDR3nt: TGTGGCCCGGTACTAACTGGCTACACCTTC; CDR3aa: CGPVLTGYTF; d_gene: .; v_gene: TRBV28; j_gene: TRBJ1-2; abundance: .
CDR3nt: TGTGCCAGCAGCGTAGGGGGCCCAGGAAACACCATATATTTT; CDR3aa: CASSVGGPGNTIYF; d_gene: .; v_gene: TRBV9; j_gene: TRBJ1-3; abundance: .
CDR3nt: TGTGCCAGCAGCGTAGATAGGGGTATGGACTCACCCCTCCACTTT; CDR3aa: CASSVDRGMDSPLHF; d_gene: .; v_gene: TRBV9; j_gene: TRBJ1-6; abundance: few
CDR3nt: TGCGCCAGCAGCTTGGGCGGAGGGACAGGGACGGGAGTTAACTATGGCTACACCTTC; CDR3aa: CASSLGGGTGTGVNYGYTF; d_gene: TRBD1; v_gene: TRBV5-1; j_gene: TRBJ1-2; abundance: .
CDR3nt: TGTGCCAGCAGCTTGACTAGCGGGGGGGCCGAGACCCAGTACTTC; CDR3aa: CASSLTSGGAETQYF; d_gene: TRBD2; v_gene: TRBV11-3; j_gene: TRBJ2-5; abundance: .
CDR3nt: TGTGCCAGCAGCGTTGGAGTGGACAGGGCCAATTCACCCCTCCACTTT; CDR3aa: CASSVGVDRANSPLHF; d_gene: TRBD1; v_gene: TRBV9; j_gene: TRBJ1-6; abundance: .
CDR3nt: TGTGCCAGCAGTGGGACACCGTCCTATAATTCACCCCTCCACTTT; CDR3aa: CASSGTPSYNSPLHF; d_gene: .; v_gene: TRBV27; j_gene: TRBJ1-6; abundance: once
CDR3nt: TGCAGCGGATTGACAGGGGAGTCGAATGAAAAACTGTTTTTT; CDR3aa: CSGLTGESNEKLFF; d_gene: TRBD1; v_gene: TRBV29-1; j_gene: TRBJ1-4; abundance: .
CDR3nt: TGTGCCAGTAGTATCGGGGACACCATATATTTT; CDR3aa: CASSIGDTIYF; d_gene: .; v_gene: TRBV19; j_gene: TRBJ1-3; abundance: .
CDR3nt: TGTGCCAGTAGACCGGGACAGGGGGAAAAGACCCAGTACTTC; CDR3aa: CASRPGQGEKTQYF; d_gene: TRBD1; v_gene: TRBV19; j_gene: TRBJ2-5; abundance: .
CDR3nt: TGTGCCAGCAGCTTAGACTTAACCTACAATGAGCAGTTCTTC; CDR3aa: CASSLDLTYNEQFF; d_gene: .; v_gene: TRBV7-9; j_gene: TRBJ2-1; abundance: .
CDR3nt: TGTGCCAGCAGCCGGGGGGGAAAAGATACGCAGTATTTT; CDR3aa: CASSRGGKDTQYF; d_gene: TRBD2; v_gene: TRBV3-1/TRBV3-2; j_gene: TRBJ2-3; abundance: .
CDR3nt: TGTGCCAGCAGCTACGGGACTAGCGGGAAGGGGGAGACCCAGTACTTC; CDR3aa: CASSYGTSGKGETQYF; d_gene: TRBD2; v_gene: TRBV5-4; j_gene: TRBJ2-5; abundance: .